This TCR beta chain was identified in a study of shared clonotypes between healthy human individuals. Sequencing was performed with immunoSEQ multiplex PCR; in TCRdb, only in-frame clones are kept and a portion is missing. In the table there are about 2.3 million clones, 90% to 95% of which are singletons. Trimming at V came to 2 bases and at J to 2 bases, leaving 2 bases not matched to a gene. CDR1 is SGHAT, CDR2 FQNNGV, per germline. The CDR3 has 14 residues. This chain links TRBV11-2 with TRBJ1-2; 7 nucleotides align to TRBD1. The sequence was collected from a man aged 18-30 years in good health. Some clones in this sample may be carry-over from other donors' samples. Sequencing was performed on naive CD4+ T cells from PBMCs. This sample's subset: CD45RA+ positively selected. CDR3 in DNA: TGTGCCAGCAGCTTAACAGGGGCAAACTATGGCTACACCTTC. Translated: CASSLTGANYGYTF.